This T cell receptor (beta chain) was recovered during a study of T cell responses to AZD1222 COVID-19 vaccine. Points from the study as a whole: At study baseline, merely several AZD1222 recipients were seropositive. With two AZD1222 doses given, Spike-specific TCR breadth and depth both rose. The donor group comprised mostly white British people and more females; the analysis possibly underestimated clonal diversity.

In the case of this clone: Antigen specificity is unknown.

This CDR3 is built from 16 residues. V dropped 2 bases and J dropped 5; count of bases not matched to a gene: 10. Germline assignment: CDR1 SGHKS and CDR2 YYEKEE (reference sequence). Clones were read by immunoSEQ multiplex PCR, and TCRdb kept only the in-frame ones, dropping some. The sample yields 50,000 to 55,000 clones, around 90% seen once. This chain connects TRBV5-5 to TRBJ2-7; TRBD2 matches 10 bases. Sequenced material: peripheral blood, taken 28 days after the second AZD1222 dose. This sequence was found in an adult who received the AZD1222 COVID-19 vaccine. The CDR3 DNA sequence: TGTGCCAGCAGCTTTAGCGTATCAGCGGGAGGGCACGAGCAGTACTTC. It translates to CASSFSVSAGGHEQYF.